The TCR beta chain under discussion was sequenced for a study of T cell responses to AZD1222 COVID-19 vaccine (dated by TCRdb to the early 2020s). At the level of the whole study: A total of approximately 250 trial participants underwent TCR sequencing, of whom about 210 had received two doses of AZD1222 and some 25 had received two doses of the MenACWY control vaccine. Enrollment into the trials was organized by age into subgroups of 18-55, 56-69 and 70-plus years, and those subgroups contained roughly 160, 29 and 62 TCR-sequenced participants, respectively.

This clone came up once. No cognate antigen has been identified for it. Base qualities are not provided; no much larger clone lies one nucleotide away. The time point label here, explained by the study, means: about 28 days (+/-7) after the second vaccine dose. AZD1222 recipients given second doses at about 4 weeks or at about 12 weeks were pooled, since spike-specific TCR depth and breadth were not found to differ between the two schedules. Vaccinee samples came from UK trials COV001 and COV002, including a single-blind randomized controlled phase 2/3 trial of AZD1222 (ChAdOx1 nCoV-19) in healthy adults. Trial participant PBMC samples were collected at day 0 and day 28 after the second dose for TCRbeta chain sequencing. CDR1 MNHEY and CDR2 SVGAGI are derived from the germline V gene. Trimmed from V: 2 bases; trimmed from J: 2 bases; junction bases lacking a gene match: 7. The CDR3 measures 16 amino acids from cysteine to phenylalanine. This entry keeps only the CDR3 DNA: 48 bases, framed from base 1.

The CDR3 regions of human TCRbeta chains were analyzed by immunosequencing. On the study's bioinformatics: TCRs in the repertoires were matched against a reference library of SARS-CoV-2-specific TCRs that had been generated with the MIRA antigen-specificity platform. Breadth was defined as the fraction of unique TCRs that were SARS-CoV-2-associated. Depth was defined as the fraction of total T cells that were SARS-CoV-2-associated. Using the MIRA data, each spike-specific TCR was mapped to the spike region that the TCR reacts to and placed in a CD4 or CD8 class. Log10-transformed breadth and depth values were compared by one-way ANOVA with Sidak's multiple comparisons tests. TCRdb limited this immuneACCESS table to in-frame rearrangements with V and J called. A share of clones is missing; checked studies link under half to unresolved V genes, and the rest is unexplained. Clone size and the V and J calls come from that table; the DNA yielded D and trimming. This sample is represented by 150,000 to 200,000 clones; roughly 94% of them were singletons. The biggest ten clones account for over 4.5% of the sample.

Broader findings and caveats from the paper: In the small 56-69-year group, the increase in depth fell short of significance, most likely because of low power. Most participants were white British and females outnumbered males, and the authors suggested that clonal diversity may have been underestimated. A significant rise in spike-specific TCR breadth and depth was observed after two AZD1222 doses relative to day 0 and relative to MenACWY recipients. Because no day 14 peak-response samples were available, repertoires were characterized only after the peak T cell response. Conclusions about previously exposed vaccinees are limited because only six or seven AZD1222 recipients were SARS-CoV-2 seropositive at baseline. Reportedly, almost half of the unique spike-specific TCRs recognized epitopes lying outside the regions that are mutated in the B.1.351 and B.1.1.7 variants. The vaccine-associated CD4 TCRs covered the entire spike protein, and the dominant responses fell in regions 160-218 and 743-854.

The chain is made from TRBV6-5 and TRBJ1-2, with TRBD1 identical over 8 junction bases. The source was peripheral blood, collected 28 days after the second AZD1222 dose. The source is an adult who received the AZD1222 COVID-19 vaccine. The bases read TGTGCCAGCAGTTACGGTCGGGACAGGCGAAACTATGGCTACACCTTC. The resulting protein is CASSYGRDRRNYGYTF.